A single TCR beta chain is shown here with its context. The sample originates from a study of Tregs in tolerant kidney transplant recipients. The table came from immunoSEQ multiplex PCR; TCRdb's copy has only in-frame clones and leaves some out. The table records about 83,000 clones, nearly 98% of them present only once. This CDR3 comprises 17 residues. The J segment lost 1 base and the V segment lost 5 bases, leaving 11 bases of the junction unmatched. Germline V gene data show CDR1 as SEHNR and CDR2 as FQNEAQ (reference sequence). This chain connects TRBV7-9 to TRBJ1-1; the match to TRBD1 covers 9 bases. Sequences were derived from CD4+ T cells from blood, sampled before the transplant. The TCR was taken from a human donor who received a combined kidney and bone marrow transplant. The CDR3 DNA follows: TGTGCCAGCAGCGTACAGGGGGCTTTGAGCTCGAACACTGAAGCTTTCTTT. Amino acid sequence: CASSVQGALSSNTEAFF.